The 16 T cell receptor beta chains below all came from one sample that was sequenced in a study of blood T cell repertoires in COVID-19. The data were produced by immunoSEQ multiplex PCR, yet TCRdb's version contains in-frame clones alone and is incomplete. The table records about 240,000 clones, about 90% of them present only once. The specimen sequenced was PBMCs or T cells enriched from blood (not recorded which). Source of these receptors: a woman aged 40-49 years with acute COVID-19.

The sample holds one count of this clone. The CDR3 nucleotides read TGCGCCAGCAGTCAACCTTCGGCAGGGAATTTGTCTAGCGACATCTCCTACGAGCAGTACTTC. Residues: CASSQPSAGNLSSDISYEQYF. V is TRBV23-1 and J is TRBJ2-7; perhaps TRBD2 as D (6 bases). TRBV23-1 is known as an ORF, though its function is uncertain. This CDR3 spans 21 amino acids. V gave up 2 bases and J gave up 0 bases, with 29 bases separating them.

The V gene is TRBV15, the J gene TRBJ2-2; TRBD2 matches at 11 bases. The CDR3 spans 16 residues. The ends lost 0 bases at V and 8 bases at J; junction bases unmatched: 5. Germline V CDR1 and CDR2: LNHNV, YYDKDF (reference sequence). Here the CDR3 reads CATSRELAGVWGELFF. CDR3 coding DNA: TGTGCCACCAGCAGAGAACTAGCGGGAGTTTGGGGGGAGCTGTTTTTT. Using reference TRBV15 and TRBJ2-2 for the parts outside the CDR3, the full variable domain is DAMVIQNPRYQVTQFGKPVTLSCSQTLNHNVMYWYQQKSSQAPKLLFHYYDKDFNNEADTPDNFQSRRPNTSFCFLDIRSPGLGDTAMYLCATSRELAGVWGELFFGEGSRLTVL.

The rearrangement uses TRBV2 and TRBJ2-5, with D possibly being TRBD1 (5 bases). Germline loops: CDR1 SNHLY, CDR2 FYNNEI. V lost 5 bases and J lost 4, with 11 bases in between. The CDR3 loop spans 13 amino acids. The CDR3 loop reads CASSWVRGETQYF. The CDR3 DNA sequence: TGTGCCAGCAGTTGGGTTAGGGGAGAGACCCAGTACTTC.

The chain combines TRBV24-1 with TRBJ2-3; 13 nucleotides line up with TRBD2. CDR1 and CDR2 (germline): KGHDR, SFDVKD. This CDR3 has 18 amino acids. V lost 4 bases and J lost 2; bases outside the gene matches: 8. As DNA, the CDR3 is TGTGCCACCAGTGACCGGACTAGCGGGAGTCGGGACACAGATACGCAGTATTTT. The encoded protein is CATSDRTSGSRDTDTQYF.

This clone was observed a single time. This chain connects TRBV6-5 to TRBJ2-7; 7 bases match TRBD2. There are 13 residues in the CDR3. The germline V gene encodes CDR1 MNHEY and CDR2 SVGAGI. J gave up 3 bases and V 5 bases, and 4 bases lay outside the gene matches. CDR3 residues: CASSPRGSYEQYF. Here the CDR3 DNA reads TGTGCCAGCAGTCCCCGCGGGAGCTACGAGCAGTACTTC.

In DNA form, the CDR3 reads TGTGCCAGCAGTGGGACCGGGACTAGCTACGAGCAGTACTTC. Translated: CASSGTGTSYEQYF. The chain couples TRBV25-1 to TRBJ2-7; TRBD2 agrees at 8 bases. The germline gives CDR1 MGHDK, CDR2 SYGVNS. Germline trimming cut 4 bases from V and 3 bases from J; bases unmatched to any gene: 5. This CDR3 comprises 14 residues.

This chain links TRBV6-5 with TRBJ2-7; TRBD1 matches 7 bases. In germline, CDR1 is MNHEY, CDR2 SVGAGI. V dropped 7 bases and J dropped 5; count of bases not matched to a gene: 11. The length of the CDR3 is 14 residues. The CDR3 reads CASNDGTALDEQYF. The CDR3 coding sequence is TGTGCCAGCAACGATGGGACAGCACTCGACGAGCAGTACTTC.

The V and J genes are TRBV5-6 and TRBJ2-7; 10 bases fit TRBD2. The CDR3 has 19 amino acids. The J segment lost 3 bases and the V segment lost 0 bases, leaving 15 bases of the junction unmatched. Germline CDR1 is SGHDT and CDR2 is YYEEEE. The CDR3 reads CASSLVTWASGSSLYEQYF. CDR3 DNA: TGTGCCAGCAGCTTGGTTACGTGGGCTAGCGGGAGCTCGCTCTACGAGCAGTACTTC.

A single count supports this clone. The chain is built from TRBV5-1 and TRBJ1-1; 11 bases match TRBD1. The CDR3 spans 15 residues. V shed 4 bases, J shed 3 bases, and the junction held 5 bases outside the gene matches. Germline values: CDR1 SGHRS, CDR2 YFSETQ. CDR3: CASSPGQGGYTEAFF. In DNA form, the CDR3 reads TGCGCCAGCAGCCCGGGACAGGGGGGATACACTGAAGCTTTCTTT. The whole variable domain, filled in from reference TRBV5-1 and TRBJ1-1, reads KAGVTQTPRYLIKTRGQQVTLSCSPISGHRSVSWYQQTPGQGLQFLFEYFSETQRNKGNFPGRFSGRQFSNSRSEMNVSTLELGDSALYLCASSPGQGGYTEAFFGQGTRLTVV.

This chain joins TRBV3-1 (or the pseudogene TRBV3-2) and TRBJ1-3; 9 nucleotides line up with TRBD1. The junction had 16 bases not matched to a gene; V was cut back by 3 bases and J by 10 bases. This CDR3 is 17 amino acids long. CDR1 and CDR2 (germline): LGHDT, YNNKEL (reference sequence). CDR3 residues: CASSQSSGTGTRDTIYF. The CDR3 DNA reads as TGTGCCAGCAGCCAGTCCTCCGGGACAGGGACCAGAGATACCATATATTTT.

The chain carries TRBV24-1 and TRBJ2-1; 14 bases are a match to TRBD2. The CDR3 is made up of 18 amino acids. Germline V gene sequence: CDR1 KGHDR, CDR2 SFDVKD. V dropped 4 bases and J dropped 5; count of bases not matched to a gene: 9. This CDR3 reads CATSDHGLAGGIDNEQFF. CDR3 coding DNA: TGTGCCACCAGTGACCACGGACTAGCGGGAGGTATCGACAATGAGCAGTTCTTC.

As regards this clone: The same CDR3 is also encoded by other DNA sequences in this sample. DNA for the CDR3: TGTGCCAGCAGCCAAACAGGGGTCACCGGGGAGCTGTTTTTT. This encodes CASSQTGVTGELFF. This chain uses TRBV3-1 (or the pseudogene TRBV3-2) with TRBJ2-2, with TRBD1 identical over 7 bases. CDR3 length equals 14 residues. The germline CDR1 and CDR2 sequences are LGHDT and YNNKEL (reference sequence). The V and J ends lost 2 bases and 4 bases, in that order; junction bases with no gene match: 1.

CDR3 in amino acids: CASSQERGSGANVLTF. The CDR3 region has the DNA TGCGCCAGCAGCCAAGAACGGGGGTCTGGGGCCAACGTCCTGACTTTC. The rearrangement uses TRBV4-1 and TRBJ2-6, with TRBD2 as a possible D gene (6 bases). The CDR3 runs 16 residues. V was pared by 0 bases and J by 1 base, with 7 bases between. Germline V gene sequence: CDR1 MGHRA, CDR2 YSYEKL.

V and J are TRBV4-1 and TRBJ2-1; 12 nucleotides line up with TRBD2. The germline CDR1 and CDR2 sequences are MGHRA and YSYEKL. The CDR3 loop spans 18 amino acids. V lost 1 base to trimming and J lost 5 bases; unmatched junction nucleotides: 9. Here the CDR3 DNA reads TGCGCCAGCAGCCAAGTGGATCTCGGACTAGCGGGAAACAATGAGCAGTTCTTC. Translated: CASSQVDLGLAGNNEQFF.

The V gene is TRBV9, the J gene TRBJ2-1; TRBD2 matches 9 bases. Losses at the gene ends were 0 bases for V and 3 bases for J; bases not matched to a gene: 4. The germline CDR1 and CDR2 sequences are SGDLS and YYNGEE. The CDR3 has 16 amino acids. CDR3 in amino acids: CASSVGFSGGYNEQFF. In DNA, the CDR3 is TGTGCCAGCAGCGTAGGTTTTAGCGGGGGCTACAATGAGCAGTTCTTC.

This clone was counted a single time. Other nucleotide sequences in the sample specify the same CDR3. This sequence joins TRBV7-9 and TRBJ2-3; possible D gene TRBD2, 5 bases. Germline V gene lookup returns CDR1 SEHNR and CDR2 FQNEAQ (reference sequence). This CDR3 has 14 amino acids. Trimming took 3 bases from V and 0 from J, leaving 7 bases between them. The CDR3 protein is CASSFSSSTDTQYF. Written as DNA, the CDR3 is TGTGCCAGCAGCTTTTCTAGCAGCACAGATACGCAGTATTTT.